The 6 T cell receptor beta chains in this list originate from one sample, sequenced in a study of blood T cell repertoires in COVID-19. The assay was immunoSEQ multiplex PCR, and TCRdb's table has in-frame clones only and misses some. The sample comprises under 200,000 clones, about 86% of which are singletons, and less than 1% rests with the top ten. Source material: peripheral blood. The source is a man between 18 and 29 years old with acute or convalescent COVID-19.

The chain couples TRBV5-6 to TRBJ1-5; D call uncertain. CDR3 size: 14 residues. The V end lost 0 bases, the J end lost 7 bases, and 11 bases lay between the germline ends. The germline V gene encodes CDR1 SGHDT and CDR2 YYEEEE. Here the CDR3 reads CASSLDGDWQPQHF. CDR3 in DNA: TGTGCCAGCAGCTTGGACGGGGATTGGCAGCCCCAGCATTTT.

The genes are TRBV7-9 and TRBJ2-7; 8 bases are shared with TRBD1. Germline V gene sequence: CDR1 SEHNR, CDR2 FQNEAQ (reference sequence). V lost 5 bases, J lost 2 bases, and 11 bases stayed unmatched. CDR3 size: 16 residues. The CDR3 loop is CASSPKTGAVPYEQYF. DNA of the CDR3: TGTGCCAGCAGCCCCAAGACAGGGGCTGTACCCTACGAGCAGTACTTC. Filled out from reference TRBV7-9 and TRBJ2-7, the complete variable domain reads DTGVSQNPRHKITKRGQNVTFRCDPISEHNRLYWYRQTLGQGPEFLTYFQNEAQLEKSRLLSDRFSAERPKGSFSTLEIQRTEQGDSAMYLCASSPKTGAVPYEQYFGPGTRLTVT.

The rearrangement joins TRBV18 to TRBJ2-5; weak D call: TRBD2 (5 bases). CDR3 length: 13 residues. The germline gives CDR1 KGHSH, CDR2 LQKENI. V was trimmed by 6 bases and J by 3 bases, leaving 11 bases between them. CDR3 DNA: TGTGCCAGCTCCTACGGGGTGAAAGAGACCCAGTACTTC. Translation gives CASSYGVKETQYF.

The chain joins TRBV20-1 to TRBJ2-7; tentatively, D is TRBD2 (5 bases). The germline gives CDR1 DFQATT, CDR2 SNEGSKA (reference sequence). This CDR3 comprises 11 residues. Trimming removed 3 bases from V and 5 bases from J, with 8 bases in between. CDR3 sequence: CSASNGDEQYV. Here the CDR3 DNA reads TGCAGTGCTAGTAACGGGGACGAGCAGTACGTC.

This chain links TRBV6-5 with TRBJ1-6; D may be TRBD1 (6 bases). CDR1 MNHEY and CDR2 SVGAGI come from the germline V gene. The CDR3 is 15 amino acids. V dropped 2 bases and J dropped 10 bases, with 15 bases sitting between them. The CDR3 region has the DNA TGTGCCAGCAGTTACCTAAAACAGGGTCGGTCACCCCTCCACTTT. Translation gives CASSYLKQGRSPLHF.

The CDR3 is CASSQDQQGGPSNYGYTF. In DNA form, the CDR3 reads TGTGCCAGCAGCCAAGACCAGCAGGGGGGTCCCTCTAACTATGGCTACACCTTC. The chain couples TRBV4-2 to TRBJ1-2; TRBD1 aligns across 7 bases. The CDR3 runs 18 residues. Germline V gene data show CDR1 as LGHNA and CDR2 as YNFKEQ. V lost 0 bases to trimming and J lost 0 bases; unmatched junction nucleotides: 10.